These T cell receptor beta chains were read from a single sample in a study of blood T cell repertoires in COVID-19. Sequencing was performed with immunoSEQ multiplex PCR; in TCRdb, only in-frame clones are kept and a portion is missing. The repertoire has about 180,000 clones, about 90% of them found once; the top ten carry 20% to 25%. The sequenced sample was peripheral blood. The receptor set was obtained from a man between 65 and 80 years old with active or convalescent COVID-19. Both conserved end residues are part of each CDR3. The D gene is left open where the match is weak. Not all rows give a size; the values are once, few, many and, for expanded clones, a class.

TRBV5-1,-,-,TRBJ1-4,CASTNAGTRDEKLFF,TGCGCCAGCACCAATGCCGGGACAAGGGATGAAAAACTGTTTTTT
TRBV4-1,-,-,TRBJ1-1,CASSHSAGMNTEAFF,TGCGCCAGCAGCCATTCGGCAGGTATGAACACTGAAGCTTTCTTT
TRBV11-2,-,TRBD1,TRBJ1-1,CASSSNRGANTEAFF,TGTGCCAGCAGCTCTAACAGGGGAGCGAACACTGAAGCTTTCTTT
TRBV5-6,-,-,TRBJ1-6,CASSLAGGTHNSPLHF,TGTGCCAGCAGCTTGGCCGGGGGGACCCATAATTCACCCCTCCACTTT
TRBV3-1/TRBV3-2,-,-,TRBJ1-4,CASSWGLDATCFF,TGTGCCAGCAGCTGGGGACTTGACGCCACCTGTTTTTTT
TRBV5-1,-,-,TRBJ1-1,CASNPGTSNTEAFF,TGCGCCAGCAACCCCGGGACATCCAACACTGAAGCTTTCTTT
TRBV6-5,-,TRBD1,TRBJ2-7,CASLRQGSYEQYF,TGTGCCAGCCTCAGACAGGGGTCCTACGAGCAGTACTTC
TRBV28,-,TRBD1,TRBJ2-3,CASRDAGTGARDTQYF,TGTGCCAGCAGAGACGCCGGGACAGGGGCTAGAGATACGCAGTATTTT
TRBV19,once,TRBD1,TRBJ1-2,CASSSGQGDLRAYGYTF,TGTGCCAGTAGCTCTGGACAGGGTGATTTGAGGGCCTATGGCTACACCTTC
TRBV11-2,-,-,TRBJ2-7,CASSPGGRKGNRRYF,TGTGCCAGCAGCCCGGGGGGCAGGAAAGGTAACCGGAGGTACTTC
TRBV4-3,-,-,TRBJ1-1,CASSQGFWGLNTEAFF,TGCGCCAGCAGCCAAGGATTCTGGGGGCTGAACACTGAAGCTTTCTTT
TRBV7-3,-,-,TRBJ2-7,CASALTSSSEQYF,TGTGCCAGCGCCTTGACATCGTCGAGTGAGCAGTACTTC
TRBV11-3,-,TRBD2,TRBJ2-7,CASSLSGSSYEQYF,TGTGCCAGCAGCCTTAGCGGGAGCTCCTACGAGCAGTACTTC
TRBV6-2/TRBV6-3,-,-,TRBJ1-1,CASSYQRQVYIMNTEAFF,TGTGCCAGCAGTTACCAACGACAGGTATATATCATGAACACTGAAGCTTTCTTT
TRBV18,once,-,TRBJ1-1,CASSLLLRGYSKDTEAFF,TGTGCCAGCTCACTTCTCCTCAGGGGTTATTCGAAAGACACTGAAGCTTTCTTT
TRBV7-9,-,-,TRBJ2-4,CASSVKGVLNIQYF,TGTGCCAGCAGCGTAAAGGGGGTTTTGAACATTCAGTACTTC
TRBV5-1,-,-,TRBJ1-1,CASSLAPQYTEAFF,TGCGCCAGCAGCTTGGCCCCACAGTACACTGAAGCTTTCTTT
TRBV5-1,-,TRBD1,TRBJ1-4,CASSPGQDEKLFF,TGCGCCAGCAGCCCCGGACAGGATGAAAAACTGTTTTTT
TRBV12-3/TRBV12-4,-,-,TRBJ1-5,CASSFSRGQPQHF,TGTGCCAGCAGTTTTTCCAGAGGCCAGCCCCAGCATTTT
TRBV7-2,-,TRBD1,TRBJ1-5,CASSLGDRGRLGPQHF,TGTGCCAGCAGCTTAGGGGACAGGGGGCGATTAGGGCCCCAGCATTTT
TRBV4-3,-,-,TRBJ1-2,CASSQEGREGLGIPFGYTF,TGCGCCAGCAGCCAAGAAGGACGTGAAGGACTCGGTATTCCCTTCGGCTACACCTTC
TRBV27,-,-,TRBJ2-4,CASSPNRGSKNIQYF,TGTGCCAGCAGTCCCAATAGGGGGTCCAAAAACATTCAGTACTTC
TRBV4-1,-,-,TRBJ2-7,CASSPDPRNPITIRYF,TGCGCCAGCAGCCCCGACCCTAGGAACCCCATCACCATTCGGTACTTC
TRBV9,-,TRBD1,TRBJ1-6,CASSLQGDLNSPLHF,TGTGCCAGCAGCCTACAGGGGGACCTTAATTCACCCCTCCACTTT
TRBV9,-,-,TRBJ1-3,CASSVEAPPIYF,TGTGCCAGCAGCGTAGAAGCCCCACCCATATATTTT
TRBV28,-,-,TRBJ2-7,CASSIKPQAHQYF,TGTGCCAGCAGTATAAAACCGCAGGCGCATCAGTACTTC
TRBV10-3,once,-,TRBJ1-4,CAISESLATNEKLFF,TGTGCCATCAGTGAGTCTCTTGCAACTAATGAAAAACTGTTTTTT
TRBV4-3,-,TRBD1,TRBJ1-2,CASSRDRGRSGYGYTF,TGCGCCAGCAGCCGGGACAGGGGGCGAAGTGGCTATGGCTACACCTTC
TRBV9,-,-,TRBJ1-3,CASSEGQGSGNTIYF,TGTGCCAGCAGCGAGGGACAAGGCTCTGGAAACACCATATATTTT
TRBV6-5,once,-,TRBJ2-1,CASSYSSGAGNEQFF,TGTGCCAGCAGTTACTCATCGGGAGCGGGCAATGAGCAGTTCTTC
TRBV7-9,-,-,TRBJ1-4,CASSLGGARDEKLFF,TGTGCCAGCAGCTTAGGTGGGGCCAGGGATGAAAAACTGTTTTTT
TRBV7-2,few,-,TRBJ1-5,CASSQYNQPQHF,TGTGCCAGCAGCCAGTACAATCAGCCCCAGCATTTT
TRBV4-3,-,TRBD1,TRBJ1-2,CASSQDRGQGAIGLYGYTF,TGCGCCAGCAGCCAAGATAGAGGACAGGGGGCGATTGGACTCTATGGCTACACCTTC
TRBV6-2/TRBV6-3,-,-,TRBJ2-7,CASSRTVGTYEQYF,TGTGCCAGCAGTCGGACAGTGGGAACCTACGAGCAGTACTTC
TRBV5-1,-,-,TRBJ2-1,CASSAPQANPPDEQFF,TGCGCCAGCAGCGCTCCACAGGCCAACCCGCCGGATGAGCAGTTCTTC
TRBV12-3/TRBV12-4,-,-,TRBJ1-4,CASRRNEKLFF,TGTGCCAGCAGACGGAATGAAAAACTGTTTTTT
TRBV18,-,TRBD1,TRBJ1-1,CASSPQGQEGEAFF,TGTGCCAGCTCACCGCAGGGACAGGAAGGTGAAGCTTTCTTT
TRBV4-1,-,TRBD1,TRBJ2-7,CASSRGQGLYEQYF,TGCGCCAGCAGCCGCGGACAGGGCCTCTACGAGCAGTACTTC
TRBV7-3,-,TRBD2,TRBJ2-1,CASSPGGGRGYNEQFF,TGTGCCAGCAGCCCAGGAGGCGGGAGAGGGTACAATGAGCAGTTCTTC
TRBV6-5,-,-,TRBJ2-4,CASSLGRGPGNIQYF,TGTGCCAGCAGCCTAGGGCGCGGGCCGGGAAACATTCAGTACTTC
TRBV14,-,-,TRBJ2-5,CASSHDRPETQYF,TGTGCCAGCAGCCACGACAGACCGGAGACCCAGTACTTC
TRBV14,-,TRBD1,TRBJ1-2,CASSRALDRFNYGYTF,TGTGCCAGCAGCCGAGCCTTGGACAGGTTTAACTATGGCTACACCTTC
TRBV19,-,-,TRBJ1-4,CASSIRGAKEKLFF,TGTGCCAGTAGTATTCGGGGGGCTAAGGAAAAACTGTTTTTT
TRBV9,-,-,TRBJ1-1,CASSVGLVSNTEAFF,TGTGCCAGCAGCGTGGGCTTAGTATCGAACACTGAAGCTTTCTTT
TRBV19,-,TRBD1,TRBJ1-1,CASSPRQGEITEAFF,TGTGCCAGTAGCCCCCGACAGGGAGAGATCACTGAAGCTTTCTTT